This T cell receptor (beta chain) was captured by sequencing in a study of response to subunit inactivated influenza vaccine. Study-wide findings and caveats: A suggestion made by the authors is that each seasonal influenza vaccination recruits few new T cells.

MiXCR, run by TCRdb on the RT-PCR reads, gives a single entry per CDR3 protein. The sample shows 200,000 to 300,000 distinct CDR3 sequences, 10% to 15% of them seen only once. In this sample, this clonotype turned up many times. The antigen is unknown. The TCR sequence derives from a man aged 45-65 years who received an inactivated influenza vaccine. This sample comprised non-naive T cells sorted from PBMCs, obtained 14 days before vaccination.

The CDR3 DNA follows: TGTGCCAGTAGTATCGTGCTCATGGGCGATGAGCAGTTCTTC. Amino acid sequence: CASSIVLMGDEQFF. The chain links TRBV19 to TRBJ2-1; D uncertain. Trimming left V 3 bases short and J 8 bases short, with 14 bases between. CDR1 is LNHDA, CDR2 SQIVND, per germline (reference sequence). The CDR3 covers 14 residues.